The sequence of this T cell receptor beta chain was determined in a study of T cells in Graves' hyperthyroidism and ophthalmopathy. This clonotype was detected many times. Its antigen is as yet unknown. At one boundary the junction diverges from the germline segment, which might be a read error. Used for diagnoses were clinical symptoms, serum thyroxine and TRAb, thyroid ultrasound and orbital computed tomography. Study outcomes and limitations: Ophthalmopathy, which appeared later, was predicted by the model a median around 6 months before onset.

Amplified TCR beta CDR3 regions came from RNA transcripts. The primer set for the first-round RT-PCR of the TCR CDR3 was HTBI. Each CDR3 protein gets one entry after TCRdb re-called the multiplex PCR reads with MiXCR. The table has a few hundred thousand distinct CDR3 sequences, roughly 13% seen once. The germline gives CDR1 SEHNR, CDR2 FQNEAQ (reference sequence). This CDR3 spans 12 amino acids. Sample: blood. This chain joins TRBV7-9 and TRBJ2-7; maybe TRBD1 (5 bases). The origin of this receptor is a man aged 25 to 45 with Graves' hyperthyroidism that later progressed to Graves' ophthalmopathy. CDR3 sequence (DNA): TGTGCCAGCAGCGGACATCCCTATGAGCAGTACTTC. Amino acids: CASSGHPYEQYF.